This T cell receptor (beta chain) was recovered during a study of blood T cell repertoires in COVID-19. Study context: Whether acute or convalescent, the COVID-19 samples came from the United States, Italy and Spain.

Original processing methods: Estimates of nucleated cell counts were drawn from the amplification of reference gene primers. Sequenced by immunoSEQ multiplex PCR; TCRdb stores in-frame clones only, minus some. D and trimming come from the DNA, and the V and J calls and clone size come from that table. The data show 80,000 to 100,000 clones, around three quarters seen once. The germline CDR1 and CDR2 sequences are SGHNT and YYREEE (reference sequence). V lost 1 base and J lost 2, with 10 bases in between. The CDR3 extends over 16 amino acids. This clonotype was sampled from a woman between 65 and 79 years old with acute or convalescent COVID-19. This sequence joins TRBV5-4 and TRBJ1-6; maybe TRBD1 (5 bases). Sample: peripheral blood. The CDR3: CASSLPGGPYNSPLHF. The CDR3 coding sequence is TGTGCCAGCAGCTTGCCCGGGGGACCCTATAATTCACCCCTCCACTTT.